This entry lists 9 T cell receptor beta chains sequenced from one sample in a study of metastatic and nonmetastatic thyroid tumors. Every patient underwent thyroid surgery untreated. TCRdb re-clonotyped the PCR reads via MiXCR. The sample lists about 16,000 clones; about 29% were seen once. Material for sequencing was tumor tissue. The receptor set was obtained from a male donor with papillary thyroid cancer or a benign thyroid nodule (not recorded which). Some clones in this sample may be carry-over from other donors' samples.

This clone has more than one count but fewer than ten. The chain joins TRBV6-2 or TRBV6-3 to TRBJ2-1; 11 bases agree with TRBD2. In germline, CDR1 is MNHEY, CDR2 SVGEGT. The CDR3 runs 19 residues. The ends lost 5 bases at V and 7 bases at J; junction bases unmatched: 19. This CDR3 is CASSPHRIRQLAGVNEQFF. CDR3 DNA sequence: TGTGCCAGCAGTCCTCACAGGATTAGGCAACTAGCGGGAGTGAATGAGCAGTTCTTC.

This clone is classed as large. The J gene is TRBJ2-7, the V gene TRBV11-2; 12 positions agree with TRBD2. Per the germline V gene, CDR1 is SGHAT and CDR2 is FQNNGV. The CDR3 is 18 residues long. V lost 0 bases and J lost 0; bases outside the gene matches: 6. Here the CDR3 DNA reads TGTGCCAGCAGCTTAGAAAGGACTAGCGGGGAAAACTCCTACGAGCAGTACTTC. It encodes CASSLERTSGENSYEQYF.

This clone came up a few times. This rearrangement joins TRBV27 to TRBJ1-2; maybe TRBD1 (5 bases). Germline V gene data show CDR1 as MNHEY and CDR2 as SMNVEV (reference sequence). The V gene lost 6 bases and the J gene lost 1 base, with 15 bases spanning the gap. The CDR3 runs to 15 residues. CDR3 in DNA: TGTGCCAGCAGCCCTCCTGGGAGGGGTAACTATGGCTACACCTTC. Translated, it gives CASSPPGRGNYGYTF.

The rearrangement joins TRBV13 to TRBJ1-6, with D tentatively TRBD1 (6 bases). Trimming pared 3 bases from V and 10 bases from J, leaving 13 bases between. The CDR3 has 14 amino acids. Per germline, CDR1 PRHDT and CDR2 FYEKMQ (reference sequence). The CDR3 region is CASSFSGEVSPLHF. DNA for the CDR3: TGTGCCAGCAGCTTTTCAGGGGAGGTATCACCCCTCCACTTT.

This chain uses TRBV20-1 with TRBJ2-1; no definite D call. Germline V gives CDR1 DFQATT, CDR2 SNEGSKA (reference sequence). The ends were cut back, 1 base at V and 4 bases at J, with 11 bases in the middle. The CDR3 has 14 residues. The CDR3 loop reads CSARVFATYNEQFF. CDR3 coding DNA: TGCAGTGCTAGAGTCTTTGCGACTTACAATGAGCAGTTCTTC.

This chain uses TRBV20-1 with TRBJ2-3; 8 bases line up with TRBD2. CDR3 size: 15 residues. Germline trimming cut 3 bases from V and 1 base from J; bases unmatched to any gene: 6. The germline gives CDR1 DFQATT, CDR2 SNEGSKA (reference sequence). DNA of the CDR3: TGCAGTGCTAGGACCACTAGCGGACGCACAGATACGCAGTATTTT. Its translation: CSARTTSGRTDTQYF.

This sequence joins TRBV3-1 and TRBJ1-1; D gene unclear. The CDR3 is 15 residues long. The germline gives CDR1 LGHDT, CDR2 YNNKEL (reference sequence). Trimming shortened V by 3 bases and J by 1 base, and 12 bases separated the two germline ends. CDR3 DNA: TGTGCCAGCAGCCAGGGAGGAATGAGGAACACTGAAGCTTTCTTT. Protein: CASSQGGMRNTEAFF.

This clone came up a few times. CDR3 region: CASSSPSGTGGPGYTF. CDR3 coding DNA: TGTGCCAGCAGTTCTCCCTCCGGGACAGGGGGGCCTGGCTACACCTTC. V usage is TRBV27 and J usage is TRBJ1-2; 11 bases fit TRBD1. The CDR3 has 16 amino acids. With 4 bases clipped from V and 7 bases from J, the junction kept 11 bases outside the gene matches. In germline, CDR1 is MNHEY, CDR2 SMNVEV (reference sequence).

This clone was picked up one time. In DNA form, the CDR3 reads TGTGCCAGCAGTTACGGGTTTGGCGGGAGTCTCCGGGGGACCCAGTACTTC. Amino acids: CASSYGFGGSLRGTQYF. The chain is built from TRBV6-9 and TRBJ2-5; TRBD2 aligns across 7 bases. Per the germline V gene, CDR1 is MNHGY and CDR2 is SVAAGI. V shed 3 bases, J shed 7 bases, and the junction held 17 bases outside the gene matches. The CDR3 loop spans 17 amino acids.